The rows below give T cell receptor beta chains drawn from one sample of a study of esophageal squamous cell carcinoma under preoperative chemotherapy. TCRdb analysed the PCR reads with MiXCR anew, one entry per CDR3 protein. The sample includes roughly 30,000 distinct CDR3 sequences, roughly 48% of them seen just once. The specimen was collected from a patient given preoperative chemotherapy. All receptors come from a human donor with esophageal squamous cell carcinoma. The donor label of this sample is uncertain. CDR3s include the opening cysteine and the closing phenylalanine or tryptophan. The order of the fields is V gene, D gene, clone size, J gene, CDR3 protein, CDR3 DNA. The D gene is left open where the match is weak. Rows give clone size only sometimes, using once, few, many, or a class for an expanded clone.

V: TRBV7-2
D: TRBD1
size: large
J: TRBJ2-1
CDR3: CASSVATGGYNEQFF
DNA: TGTGCCAGCAGCGTTGCGACAGGGGGCTACAATGAGCAGTTCTTC

V: TRBV27
D: TRBD2
size: .
J: TRBJ2-1
CDR3: CASSQSGRASNEQFF
DNA: TGTGCCAGCAGTCAAAGCGGGAGGGCCTCCAATGAGCAGTTCTTC

V: TRBV6-1
D: .
size: .
J: TRBJ2-2
CDR3: CASSENTGELFF
DNA: TGTGCCAGCAGTGAGAACACCGGGGAGCTGTTTTTT

V: TRBV6-1
D: .
size: few
J: TRBJ2-1
CDR3: CASSEREPNEQFF
DNA: TGTGCCAGCAGTGAGAGGGAACCTAATGAGCAGTTCTTC

V: TRBV7-8
D: .
size: .
J: TRBJ2-3
CDR3: CASSLGERDTDTQYF
DNA: TGTGCCAGCAGCCTCGGCGAGCGGGACACAGATACCCAGTATTTT

V: TRBV12-3/TRBV12-4
D: TRBD2
size: many
J: TRBJ2-1
CDR3: CASSPSGSSYNEQFF
DNA: TGTGCCAGCAGCCCTAGCGGCTCCTCCTACAATGAGCAGTTCTTC

V: TRBV7-6
D: .
size: many
J: TRBJ2-5
CDR3: CASSLVFGGETQYF
DNA: TGTGCCAGCAGCTTAGTTTTCGGGGGAGAGACCCAGTACTTC

V: TRBV7-6
D: .
size: .
J: TRBJ2-2
CDR3: CAISLDVMNTEKQFF
DNA: TGTGCCATCAGCCTAGATGTAATGAACACAGAGAAGCAGTTTTTT

V: TRBV19
D: .
size: .
J: TRBJ1-1
CDR3: CASSGHANTEAFF
DNA: TGTGCCAGTAGTGGACACGCGAACACTGAAGCTTTCTTT

V: TRBV12-5
D: TRBD2
size: .
J: TRBJ2-1
CDR3: CASGLALIEGLAGVRYNEQFF
DNA: TGTGCTAGTGGTTTGGCCCTTATAGAGGGACTAGCGGGAGTTCGTTACAATGAGCAGTTCTTC

V: TRBV5-1
D: .
size: .
J: TRBJ2-3
CDR3: CASSLEAGPGRDTQYF
DNA: TGCGCCAGCAGCTTGGAGGCGGGACCGGGACGGGATACGCAGTATTTT

V: TRBV27
D: .
size: .
J: TRBJ2-7
CDR3: CASSFRRGIFHEQYF
DNA: TGTGCCAGCAGCTTCCGGAGGGGGATATTCCACGAGCAGTACTTC

V: TRBV11-3
D: TRBD2
size: medium-sized
J: TRBJ2-1
CDR3: CASSREGLAGGGSYNEQFF
DNA: TGTGCCAGCAGCCGCGAGGGACTAGCGGGAGGCGGCTCCTACAATGAGCAGTTCTTC

V: TRBV12-3/TRBV12-4
D: TRBD2
size: .
J: TRBJ2-5
CDR3: CASGTGGRGRETQYF
DNA: TGTGCCAGCGGGACCGGCGGGAGGGGGCGCGAGACCCAGTACTTC

V: TRBV7-9
D: .
size: medium-sized
J: TRBJ2-7
CDR3: CASAESVSSYEQYF
DNA: TGTGCCAGCGCTGAGTCGGTTAGCTCCTACGAGCAGTACTTC

V: TRBV7-3
D: .
size: .
J: TRBJ2-5
CDR3: CASSLNGLDQATRFF
DNA: TGTGCCAGCAGCTTAAATGGCTTAGACCAAGCGACCCGATTCTTC